These 8 T cell receptor beta chains originate from one sample sequenced in a study of blood T cell repertoires in COVID-19. The table came from immunoSEQ multiplex PCR; TCRdb's copy has only in-frame clones and leaves some out. The table includes tens of thousands of clones, 75% to 95% detected once. The source material was peripheral blood. These TCRs come from a woman in her 70s with active COVID-19.

The chain combines TRBV6-1 with TRBJ2-2, with TRBD1 matching over 8 bases. In germline, CDR1 is MNHNS, CDR2 SASEGT. The junction had 4 bases not matched to a gene; V was cut back by 1 base and J by 0 bases. CDR3 length equals 17 residues. The CDR3 sequence is CASSEVHRGANTGELFF. The CDR3 region has the DNA TGTGCCAGCAGTGAAGTTCACAGGGGGGCGAACACCGGGGAGCTGTTTTTT.

The J gene is TRBJ1-6, the V gene TRBV6-5; D possibly corresponds to TRBD1 (5 bases). This CDR3 spans 14 amino acids. CDR1 and CDR2 (germline): MNHEY, SVGAGI. Trimming shortened V by 6 bases and J by 10 bases, and 16 bases separated the two germline ends. The CDR3 sequence is CASRPVGGESPLHF. CDR3 DNA sequence: TGTGCCAGCAGGCCCGTGGGGGGGGAATCACCCCTCCACTTT.

This chain links TRBV11-2 with TRBJ2-7; D gene unclear. The CDR3 loop spans 15 amino acids. Trimming left V 0 bases short and J 1 base short, with 10 bases between. Germline CDR1 is SGHAT and CDR2 is FQNNGV. This CDR3 is CASSLEVAGSYEQYF. DNA of the CDR3: TGTGCCAGCAGCTTAGAAGTAGCTGGTTCCTACGAGCAGTACTTC.

This sequence joins TRBV11-2 and TRBJ1-6, with 7 positions matching TRBD1. Trimming took 5 bases from V and 3 from J; bases not matched to a gene: 7. From germline, CDR1 is SGHAT and CDR2 FQNNGV. The CDR3 contains 16 residues. The CDR3 coding sequence is TGTGCCAGCAGCCCAAACAGGGGCCGCTATAATTCACCCCTCCACTTT. Translating gives CASSPNRGRYNSPLHF.

The chain joins TRBV5-1 to TRBJ2-2, with 11 nucleotides matching TRBD1. J gave up 4 bases and V 3 bases, and 5 bases lay outside the gene matches. CDR1 is SGHRS and CDR2 is YFSETQ in the germline V gene. This CDR3 comprises 16 residues. The CDR3 DNA is TGCGCCAGCAGCTGGACAGGGGGCGCGGGCACCGGGGAGCTGTTTTTT. This translates into CASSWTGGAGTGELFF.

In DNA form, the CDR3 reads TGTGCCAGCAGGACCGGGGGTGAAAAACTGTTTTTT. Protein: CASRTGGEKLFF. The gene calls are TRBV3-1 (or the pseudogene TRBV3-2) and TRBJ1-4; tentatively, D is TRBD1 (5 bases). Trimming shortened V by 6 bases and J by 7 bases, and 9 bases separated the two germline ends. Germline loops: CDR1 LGHDT, CDR2 YNNKEL (reference sequence). The CDR3 runs 12 residues.

V and J are TRBV7-9 and TRBJ2-5; 9 bases map to TRBD1. V lost 5 bases and J lost 3; bases outside the gene matches: 4. The germline gives CDR1 SEHNR, CDR2 FQNEAQ (reference sequence). The CDR3 is made up of 14 amino acids. CDR3 sequence reads: CASSRDRAKETQYF. Here the CDR3 DNA reads TGTGCCAGCAGCAGGGACAGGGCTAAAGAGACCCAGTACTTC.

This chain uses TRBV24-1 with TRBJ2-7; 14 nucleotides match TRBD2. CDR3 length: 19 residues. With 4 bases clipped from V and 0 bases from J, the junction kept 10 bases outside the gene matches. Germline V gene lookup returns CDR1 KGHDR and CDR2 SFDVKD. This CDR3 reads CATSDSGLAGVGVSYEQYF. CDR3 nucleotide sequence: TGTGCCACCAGTGACTCGGGACTAGCGGGAGTTGGCGTCTCCTACGAGCAGTACTTC.